The rows below give T cell receptor beta chains drawn from one sample of a study of beta chain features in type 1 diabetes. Some clones are missing from TCRdb's copy, which holds only in-frame ones; the method was immunoSEQ multiplex PCR. The profile shows roughly 240,000 clones, around 22% of them singletons. Sequenced sample: naive CD4+ T cells from blood. The receptor set was obtained from a woman between 25 and 40 years old with type 1 diabetes. Both conserved end residues are part of each CDR3. A D gene is named only where the DNA matches it firmly. Clone sizes are given selectively: once, few, many, or a class where the clone is expanded.

D	V	size	J	CDR3	DNA
TRBD1	TRBV27	-	TRBJ2-7	CASSRDRGHEQYF	TGTGCCAGCAGTCGGGACAGGGGCCACGAGCAGTACTTC
-	TRBV27	few	TRBJ2-7	CASSLSIRGPYEQYF	TGTGCCAGCAGTTTATCGATAAGGGGCCCCTACGAGCAGTACTTC
-	TRBV28	-	TRBJ1-4	CASSPGHKEKLFF	TGTGCCAGCAGCCCCGGACACAAAGAAAAACTGTTTTTT
-	TRBV4-3	-	TRBJ2-2	CASSQYEGRSTGELFF	TGCGCCAGCAGCCAATATGAGGGTCGATCCACCGGGGAGCTGTTTTTT
-	TRBV11-2	-	TRBJ2-7	CASSLGHYEQYF	TGTGCCAGCAGCTTGGGCCACTACGAGCAGTACTTC
-	TRBV2	few	TRBJ2-5	CASSRNQVGETQYF	TGTGCCAGCAGTCGGAATCAGGTGGGAGAGACCCAGTACTTC
-	TRBV6-1	-	TRBJ2-7	CASSEDGLARSYEQYF	TGTGCCAGCAGTGAAGATGGGCTAGCGAGGTCCTACGAGCAGTACTTC
TRBD2	TRBV4-1	-	TRBJ2-1	CASSQRLADSYNEQFF	TGCGCCAGCAGCCAAAGACTAGCGGACTCCTACAATGAGCAGTTCTTC
-	TRBV4-2	-	TRBJ2-1	CASSQELGDEQFF	TGTGCCAGCAGCCAAGAGCTGGGCGATGAGCAGTTCTTC
-	TRBV28	-	TRBJ2-7	CASSLEGTREYF	TGTGCCAGCAGTTTAGAGGGTACGAGGGAGTACTTC
-	TRBV30	-	TRBJ1-1	CAWSVPAGVAFF	TGTGCCTGGAGTGTACCGGCAGGGGTAGCTTTCTTT
-	TRBV18	-	TRBJ1-1	CASSQSDRDNTEAFF	TGTGCCAGCTCCCAATCGGACCGGGATAACACTGAAGCTTTCTTT
-	TRBV18	few	TRBJ2-2	CASSPGNTGELFF	TGTGCCAGCTCGCCGGGGAACACCGGGGAGCTGTTTTTT
-	TRBV7-9	few	TRBJ1-1	CASNPIGVTEAFF	TGTGCCAGCAACCCCATCGGAGTCACTGAAGCTTTCTTT
-	TRBV9	-	TRBJ1-4	CASSVGVEEKLFF	TGTGCCAGCAGCGTAGGTGTCGAGGAAAAACTGTTTTTT
-	TRBV11-2	few	TRBJ2-7	CASSLPGSYEQYF	TGTGCCAGCAGCTTACCGGGGTCCTACGAGCAGTACTTC
TRBD2	TRBV7-3	-	TRBJ2-7	CASRVSGTMGYEQYF	TGTGCCAGCAGGGTATCCGGGACTATGGGTTACGAGCAGTACTTC
-	TRBV9	few	TRBJ1-1	CASSVVPGEAFF	TGTGCCAGCAGCGTAGTGCCGGGTGAAGCTTTCTTT
-	TRBV4-1	few	TRBJ2-7	CASSQVFAGSSYEQYF	TGCGCCAGCAGCCAAGTATTTGCGGGGAGCTCCTACGAGCAGTACTTC
TRBD2	TRBV25-1	few	TRBJ2-2	CASSEGGANTGELFF	TGTGCCAGCAGTGAAGGGGGGGCGAACACCGGGGAGCTGTTTTTT
-	TRBV19	-	TRBJ1-2	CASSLGSLDANYGYTF	TGTGCCAGTAGTTTAGGCAGTCTAGACGCTAACTATGGCTACACCTTC
-	TRBV12-5	-	TRBJ2-7	CASAAGQRTYEQYF	TGTGCTAGTGCGGCCGGACAGAGAACCTACGAGCAGTACTTC
-	TRBV30	-	TRBJ1-1	CAWSRGTEAFF	TGTGCCTGGAGTCGGGGCACTGAAGCTTTCTTT
TRBD1	TRBV9	once	TRBJ2-5	CASTSTGNQETQYF	TGTGCCAGCACCTCGACAGGGAATCAGGAGACCCAGTACTTC
-	TRBV11-3	-	TRBJ2-7	CASSNRSEQYF	TGTGCCAGCAGCAACCGGTCGGAGCAGTACTTC
-	TRBV28	-	TRBJ1-2	CASRPPGTLYGYTF	TGTGCCAGCAGACCACCCGGGACACTTTATGGCTACACCTTC
TRBD1	TRBV18	-	TRBJ2-7	CASSPPGTGMHEQYF	TGTGCCAGCTCACCACCGGGGACAGGGATGCACGAGCAGTACTTC
TRBD1	TRBV9	few	TRBJ1-1	CASSPEGTGNTEAFF	TGTGCCAGCAGCCCAGAAGGGACAGGGAACACTGAAGCTTTCTTT
-	TRBV29-1	-	TRBJ2-5	CSVEQNLQETQYF	TGCAGCGTTGAACAGAATCTTCAAGAGACCCAGTACTTC
-	TRBV5-1	few	TRBJ2-7	CASSLGTSSSYEQYF	TGCGCCAGCAGCTTAGGGACAAGTAGCTCCTACGAGCAGTACTTC
-	TRBV6-1	-	TRBJ1-3	CASSEPNSGNTIYF	TGTGCCAGCAGTGAACCAAACTCTGGAAACACCATATATTTT
-	TRBV4-1	few	TRBJ2-5	CASSQLGNREAQYF	TGCGCCAGCAGCCAACTTGGCAACCGAGAGGCCCAGTACTTC
-	TRBV30	few	TRBJ1-1	CAWRLNQGFGEAFF	TGTGCCTGGAGGCTCAACCAGGGTTTCGGGGAAGCTTTCTTT
TRBD1	TRBV9	few	TRBJ1-2	CASSATTGEYGYTF	TGTGCCAGCAGCGCCACGACAGGGGAGTATGGCTACACCTTC
TRBD2	TRBV5-1	-	TRBJ2-1	CASSLGGGASAYNEQFF	TGCGCCAGCAGCTTGGGCGGGGGGGCTAGCGCCTACAATGAGCAGTTCTTC
-	TRBV7-9	-	TRBJ1-2	CASSLSDGYTF	TGTGCCAGCAGCTTATCAGATGGCTACACCTTC
-	TRBV2	few	TRBJ1-2	CATAGEPLIYGYTF	TGTGCCACTGCAGGGGAACCCCTTATCTATGGCTACACCTTC
-	TRBV28	-	TRBJ2-5	CASSPGSRETQYF	TGTGCCAGCAGTCCAGGGTCTAGGGAGACCCAGTACTTC
-	TRBV9	-	TRBJ2-3	CASALQTDTQYF	TGTGCCAGCGCCCTGCAGACAGATACGCAGTATTTT
TRBD2	TRBV14	-	TRBJ2-1	CASSPATSASYNEQFF	TGTGCCAGCAGCCCTGCGACTAGCGCCTCCTACAATGAGCAGTTCTTC